Sequencing of this TCR beta chain was carried out in a study of shared clonotypes between healthy human individuals. Study in general: CD4 naive and CD4 memory each took three plates per donor, while CD8 naive took two and CD8 memory one.

From germline, CDR1 is GTSNPN and CDR2 SVGIG (reference sequence). Between the trimmed V and J ends, which lost 6 bases and 2 bases, there was a span of 9 bases. CDR3 length: 12 residues. Each sorted subset replicate got 200 ng genomic DNA, tens of thousands of genomes. Sequencing was performed with immunoSEQ multiplex PCR; in TCRdb, only in-frame clones are kept and a portion is missing. The repertoire holds roughly 700,000 clones, with approximately 79% as singletons. V is TRBV30 and J is TRBJ2-3; TRBD2 might be the D (6 bases). The sample comprised memory CD4+ T cells sorted from blood. Documented subset: CD45RA-negative fraction. The source of this sequence is a woman in her twenties or thirties in good health. CDR3 DNA sequence: TGTGCCTGCCGGGAGCCCACAGATACGCAGTATTTT. Residues: CACREPTDTQYF.